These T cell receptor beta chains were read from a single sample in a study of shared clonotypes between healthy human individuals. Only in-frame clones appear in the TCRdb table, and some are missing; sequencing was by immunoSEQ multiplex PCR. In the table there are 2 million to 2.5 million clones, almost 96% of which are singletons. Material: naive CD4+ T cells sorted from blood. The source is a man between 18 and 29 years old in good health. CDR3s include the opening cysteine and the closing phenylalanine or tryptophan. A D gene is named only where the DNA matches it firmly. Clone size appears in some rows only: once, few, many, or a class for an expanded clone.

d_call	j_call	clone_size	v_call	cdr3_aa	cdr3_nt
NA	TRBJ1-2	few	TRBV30	CAWSVQRLVGYTF	TGTGCCTGGAGTGTACAGCGCTTGGTAGGCTACACCTTC
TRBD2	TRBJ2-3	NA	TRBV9	CASSIPTGGGGDTQYF	TGTGCCAGCAGCATTCCAACGGGAGGAGGTGGAGATACGCAGTATTTT
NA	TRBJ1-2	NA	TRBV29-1	CSVEPGKNYGYTF	TGCAGCGTTGAACCAGGGAAGAACTATGGCTACACCTTC
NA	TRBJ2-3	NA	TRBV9	CASSARGAGEGGTDTQYF	TGTGCCAGCAGCGCCAGAGGGGCAGGGGAGGGCGGCACAGATACGCAGTATTTT
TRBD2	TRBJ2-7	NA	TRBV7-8	CASSFGGGLAGVFHEQYF	TGTGCCAGCAGCTTTGGCGGAGGGCTAGCGGGAGTGTTCCACGAGCAGTACTTC
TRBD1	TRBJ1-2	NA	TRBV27	CASRSGTGTGDYGYTF	TGTGCCAGCAGATCCGGGACCGGGACAGGGGACTATGGCTACACCTTC
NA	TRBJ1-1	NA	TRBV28	CASSSGADTEAFF	TGTGCCAGCAGTTCGGGGGCAGACACTGAAGCTTTCTTT
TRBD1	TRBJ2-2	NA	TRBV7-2	CASSRRQGASGELFF	TGTGCCAGCAGCAGGAGACAGGGGGCGTCCGGGGAGCTGTTTTTT
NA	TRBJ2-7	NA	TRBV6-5	CASSYSRYRVYEQYF	TGTGCCAGCAGTTACTCGAGATACAGGGTCTACGAGCAGTACTTC
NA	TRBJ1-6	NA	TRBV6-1	CASSDTGRSPLHF	TGTGCCAGCAGTGATACAGGGCGTTCACCCCTCCACTTT
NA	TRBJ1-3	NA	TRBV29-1	CSVQDTRNTIYF	TGCAGCGTACAGGACACAAGAAACACCATATATTTT
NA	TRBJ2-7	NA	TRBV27	CASAPRITYEQYF	TGTGCCAGCGCTCCAAGGATAACCTACGAGCAGTACTTC
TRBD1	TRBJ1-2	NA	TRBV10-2	CASISTGGANGYTF	TGCGCCAGCATCTCGACAGGGGGCGCGAATGGCTACACCTTC
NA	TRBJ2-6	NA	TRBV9	CASSALVSGANVLTF	TGTGCCAGCAGCGCGCTGGTCTCTGGGGCCAACGTCCTGACTTTC
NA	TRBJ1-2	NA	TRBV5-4	CASSPINSYGYTF	TGTGCCAGCAGCCCTATCAACTCCTATGGCTACACCTTC
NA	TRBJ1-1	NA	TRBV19	CASSSSRYTEAFF	TGTGCCAGTAGTAGTTCCAGGTACACTGAAGCTTTCTTT
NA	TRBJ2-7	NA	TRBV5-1	CASKKQGYEQYF	TGCGCCAGTAAAAAGCAGGGGTACGAGCAGTACTTC
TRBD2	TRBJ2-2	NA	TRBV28	CASSPGTIGGELFF	TGTGCCAGCAGTCCCGGGACTATAGGCGGGGAGCTGTTTTTT
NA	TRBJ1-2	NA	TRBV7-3	CASSPDRANYGYTF	TGTGCCAGCAGCCCGGACAGAGCTAACTATGGCTACACCTTC
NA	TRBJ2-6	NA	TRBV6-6	CASSYSGFSGANVLTF	TGTGCCAGCAGTTACTCGGGCTTCTCTGGGGCCAACGTCCTGACTTTC
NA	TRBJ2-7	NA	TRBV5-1	CASSSQFNEQYF	TGCGCCAGCAGCTCACAATTCAACGAGCAGTACTTC
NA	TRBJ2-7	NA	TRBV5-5	CASSLEGSQTYEQYF	TGTGCCAGCAGCTTGGAGGGCAGCCAGACCTACGAGCAGTACTTC
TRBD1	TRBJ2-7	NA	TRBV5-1	CASTPGQGAGEQYF	TGCGCCAGCACACCAGGACAGGGTGCGGGCGAGCAGTACTTC
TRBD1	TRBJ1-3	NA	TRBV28	CASSLSGTGLTGNTIYF	TGTGCCAGCAGTTTATCCGGGACAGGGCTAACTGGAAACACCATATATTTT
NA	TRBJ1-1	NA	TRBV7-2	CASSLGPGGYTEAFF	TGTGCCAGCAGCTTAGGGCCAGGAGGGTACACTGAAGCTTTCTTT